A selection of T cell receptor beta chains follows, all from one sample in a study of CDR3 diversity in severe acne. TCRdb ran MiXCR on the PCR reads and lists one entry per CDR3 protein. This table has around 100,000 distinct CDR3 sequences, roughly half appearing once. Source material: blood. Receptor source: a male donor with acne. CDR3s include the opening cysteine and the closing phenylalanine or tryptophan. The order of the fields is D gene, J gene, V gene, clone size, CDR3 DNA, CDR3 protein. The D gene is left open where the match is weak. Expanded clones are given a class, and other clones once, few, many or no size at all.

>.|TRBJ1-2|TRBV18|few
TGTGCCAGCTCAATAGGACAGTCTAACTATGGCTACACCTTC
CASSIGQSNYGYTF
>.|TRBJ2-5|TRBV25-1|many
TGTGCCAGCAGTGTAAGGGGGGGCCAAGAGACCCAGTACTTC
CASSVRGGQETQYF
>TRBD2|TRBJ2-1|TRBV6-2/TRBV6-3|.
TGTGCCAGCAGGTGGACTAGCGGGAAGTTCTTC
CASRWTSGKFF
>TRBD1|TRBJ1-6|TRBV28|many
TGTGCCAGCTGGGACAGATTAAATTCACCCCTCCACTTT
CASWDRLNSPLHF
>.|TRBJ2-7|TRBV19|.
TGTGCCAGTAGCTGGCACATCTCCTACGAGCAGTACTTC
CASSWHISYEQYF
>.|TRBJ2-3|TRBV29-1|many
TGCAGCGTTGAGAAACAGACAGATACGCAGTATTTT
CSVEKQTDTQYF
>TRBD2|TRBJ2-7|TRBV20-1|.
TGCAGCCCGCGAGCGGGAGCCGAGCAGTACTTC
CSPRAGAEQYF
>.|TRBJ1-1|TRBV4-1|.
TGCGCCAGCAGCCTTGGAGGGGCACAGGATGAAGCTTTCTTT
CASSLGGAQDEAFF
>.|TRBJ1-2|TRBV6-5|few
TGTGCCAGCAGTTACTCGTCTTATCCTGGCGTTGAGGGCGATGGCTACACCTTC
CASSYSSYPGVEGDGYTF
>TRBD1|TRBJ1-6|TRBV25-1|.
TGTGCCAGCACCTTAGGACAGGGAGATAATTCACCCCTCCACTTT
CASTLGQGDNSPLHF
>.|TRBJ2-7|TRBV3-1|.
TGTGCCAGCAGTTCATATGGCTACGAGCAGTACTTC
CASSSYGYEQYF
>.|TRBJ1-3|TRBV7-9|medium-sized
TGTGCCAGCAGCTTACAGGGTGGAAACACCATATATTTT
CASSLQGGNTIYF
>TRBD1|TRBJ2-7|TRBV20-1|.
TGCAGTGAGACGGGACAGGGGGGGGTGCAGTACTTC
CSETGQGGVQYF
>.|TRBJ2-3|TRBV29-1|many
TGCAGCGTTGAAGGCGGCCACACAGATACGCAGTATTTT
CSVEGGHTDTQYF
>TRBD1|TRBJ2-7|TRBV20-1|.
TGCAGTGCTACGGCCAGGGGGTCCGATTACTACGAGCAGTACTTC
CSATARGSDYYEQYF
>TRBD1|TRBJ1-4|TRBV25-1|.
TGTGCCAGCACCGTCCGGGACAGGGGACGAGAAAAACTGTTTTTT
CASTVRDRGREKLFF
>.|TRBJ2-5|TRBV24-1|few
TGTGCCACCAGTGATTTGAGGAGCAAAGAGACCCAGTACTTC
CATSDLRSKETQYF
>TRBD1|TRBJ1-2|TRBV20-1|many
TGCAGTGCTAAGACAGGGTGGGGGTATGGCTACACCTTC
CSAKTGWGYGYTF
>.|TRBJ1-1|TRBV7-8|.
TGTGCCAGCAGCTCAGGACCGGACAACACTGAAGCTTTCTTT
CASSSGPDNTEAFF
>.|TRBJ1-4|TRBV20-1|.
TGCAGTGCTAGAGTTCTAGACAGCCCTAATGAAAAACTGTTTTTT
CSARVLDSPNEKLFF
>.|TRBJ2-2|TRBV11-2|few
TGTGCCAGCAGCCCAACAGCGGGACACAGCACCGGGGAGCTGTTTTTT
CASSPTAGHSTGELFF
>TRBD2|TRBJ2-2|TRBV7-9|.
TGTGCCAGCAGCAGTCTAGCGGGAGACACCGGGGAGCTGTTTTTT
CASSSLAGDTGELFF
>TRBD1|TRBJ2-1|TRBV2|many
TGTGCCAGCAGTGAAGCCTTTTATAGGACAGGGGACAATGAGCAGTTCTTC
CASSEAFYRTGDNEQFF
>TRBD1|TRBJ2-3|TRBV19|few
TGTGCCACACGGGACAGGGGCGGATATAGCACAGATACGCAGTATTTT
CATRDRGGYSTDTQYF
>.|TRBJ2-1|TRBV5-1|medium-sized
TGCGCCAGCAGCTTGGAACAGGGAGTTAGGGACAATGAGCAGTTCTTC
CASSLEQGVRDNEQFF
>TRBD1|TRBJ2-5|TRBV5-5|many
TGTGCCAGCAGCTGGACAGGGGTAGGAGAGACCCAGTACTTC
CASSWTGVGETQYF
>.|TRBJ1-4|TRBV5-1|many
TGCGCCAGCAGCTTGGCAATGTACTCAACTAATGAAAAACTGTTTTTT
CASSLAMYSTNEKLFF
>TRBD2|TRBJ2-1|TRBV10-3|many
TGTGCCAGCCGACTAGCGGGGTACAATGAGCAGTTCTTC
CASRLAGYNEQFF
>.|TRBJ2-1|TRBV2|many
TGTGCCAGCAGACAGGGTTGGACCTACAATGAGCAGTTCTTC
CASRQGWTYNEQFF
>.|TRBJ2-7|TRBV7-2|many
TGTGCCAGCAGCTTCGAGTCTGCAGGGGATATCGAGCAGTACTTC
CASSFESAGDIEQYF
>.|TRBJ2-1|TRBV2|many
TGTGCCGGCCGAACAGGAATAGGGCTCAGCTCCTACAATGAGCAGTTCTTC
CAGRTGIGLSSYNEQFF
>.|TRBJ2-3|TRBV2|.
TGTGCCAGCAGTTGGGCCGAGGCGGCTAGCACAGATACGCAGTATTTT
CASSWAEAASTDTQYF
>.|TRBJ1-2|TRBV20-1|many
TGCAGTGCTAGATCGCCAGGGAAGGTTAACTATGGCTACACCTTC
CSARSPGKVNYGYTF
>TRBD1|TRBJ2-6|TRBV5-8|.
TGTGCCAGCAGCTTATTCCGGACAGGGGGCGTCACTGGGGCCAACGTCCTGACTTTC
CASSLFRTGGVTGANVLTF
>.|TRBJ2-3|TRBV25-1|.
TGTGCCAGCTCCGGGGGCGGGACAGATACGCAGTATTTT
CASSGGGTDTQYF